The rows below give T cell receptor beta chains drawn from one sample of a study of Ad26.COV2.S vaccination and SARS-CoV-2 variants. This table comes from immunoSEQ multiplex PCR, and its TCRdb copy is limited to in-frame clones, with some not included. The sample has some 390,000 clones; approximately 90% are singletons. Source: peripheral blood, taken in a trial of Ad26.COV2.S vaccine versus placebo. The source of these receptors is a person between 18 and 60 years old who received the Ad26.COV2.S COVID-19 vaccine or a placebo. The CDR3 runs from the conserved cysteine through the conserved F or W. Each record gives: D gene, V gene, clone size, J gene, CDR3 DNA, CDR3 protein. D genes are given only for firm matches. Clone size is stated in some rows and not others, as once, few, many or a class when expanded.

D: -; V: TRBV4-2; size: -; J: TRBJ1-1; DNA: TGTGCCAGCAGCCCAGGGGAGGTGGGTACTGAAGCTTTCTTT; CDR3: CASSPGEVGTEAFF
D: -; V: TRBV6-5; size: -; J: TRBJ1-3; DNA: TGTGCCAGCTGCCAGGGGACCAGAGGAAACACCATATATTTT; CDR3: CASCQGTRGNTIYF
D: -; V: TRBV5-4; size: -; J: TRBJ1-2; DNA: TGTGCCAGCAGCTTGGAAGTTCTGGTTGGGAGCTACACCTTC; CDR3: CASSLEVLVGSYTF
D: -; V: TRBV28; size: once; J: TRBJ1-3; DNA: TGTGCCAGCAGTTTCCCGGGGGGCTCTGGAAACACCATATATTTT; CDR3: CASSFPGGSGNTIYF
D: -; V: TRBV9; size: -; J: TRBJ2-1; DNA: TGTGCCAGCAGCGTAGGAGGCGTACTCAATGAGCAGTTCTTC; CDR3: CASSVGGVLNEQFF
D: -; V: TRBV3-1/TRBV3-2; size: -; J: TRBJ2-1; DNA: TGTGCCAGCAGCCAGAGCGGACAATACAATGAGCAGTTCTTC; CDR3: CASSQSGQYNEQFF
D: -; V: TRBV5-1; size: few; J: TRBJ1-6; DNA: TGCGCCAGCAGCTTGTCAGGGGATAACTCACCCCTCCACTTT; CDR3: CASSLSGDNSPLHF
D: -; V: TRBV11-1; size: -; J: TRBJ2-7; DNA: TGTGCCAGCAGCGTCGGACAGTCCTACGAGCAGTACTTC; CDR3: CASSVGQSYEQYF
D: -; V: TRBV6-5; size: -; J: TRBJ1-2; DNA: TGTGCCAGCAGAACGTGGGACAAGGCGAAGGGCTACACCTTC; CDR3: CASRTWDKAKGYTF
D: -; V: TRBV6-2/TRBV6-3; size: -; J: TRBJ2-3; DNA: TGTGCCAGCAGTTACTCCATTATGAGGAACACAGATACGCAGTATTTT; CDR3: CASSYSIMRNTDTQYF
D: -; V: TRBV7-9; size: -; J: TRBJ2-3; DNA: TGTGCCAGCAGCTTAGCGGGTGAATTAGATACGCAGTATTTT; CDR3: CASSLAGELDTQYF
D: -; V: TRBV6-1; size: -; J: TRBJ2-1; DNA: TGTGCCAGCAGTGATCGACCGGCCCGAAGAGACAATGAGCAGTTCTTC; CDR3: CASSDRPARRDNEQFF
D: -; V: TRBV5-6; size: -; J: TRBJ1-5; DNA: TGTGCCAGCAGCTTCTGGGGGGCGAGCAATCAGCCCCAGCATTTT; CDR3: CASSFWGASNQPQHF
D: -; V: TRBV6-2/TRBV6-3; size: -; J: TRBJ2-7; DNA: TGTGCCAGCAGTTACGGCGGCCCCCCCGGGCAGTACTTC; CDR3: CASSYGGPPGQYF
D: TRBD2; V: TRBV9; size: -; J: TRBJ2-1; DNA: TGTGCCAGCAGCGTAGGAGCGGGAGAGTTCAGCAATGAGCAGTTCTTC; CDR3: CASSVGAGEFSNEQFF
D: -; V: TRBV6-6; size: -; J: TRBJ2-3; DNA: TGTGCCAGCAGCAATACAGGAGGGCCCCCCGGGGTTACGCAGTATTTT; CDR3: CASSNTGGPPGVTQYF
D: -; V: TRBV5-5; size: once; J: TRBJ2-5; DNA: TGTGCCAGCAGCTTAACGGGGCAACAAGAGACCCAGTACTTC; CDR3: CASSLTGQQETQYF
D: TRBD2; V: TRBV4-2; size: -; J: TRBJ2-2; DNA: TGTGCCAGCAGCCACGGGCTAGCGGGAGGGCCAGGAACCGGGGAGCTGTTTTTT; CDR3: CASSHGLAGGPGTGELFF
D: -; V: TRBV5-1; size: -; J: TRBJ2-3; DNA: TGCGCCAGCAGCCCCGGGAACCTCTTCCCAGATACGCAGTATTTT; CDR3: CASSPGNLFPDTQYF
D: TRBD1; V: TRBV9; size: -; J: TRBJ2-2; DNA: TGTGCCAGCAGCGCGACAGGGCGGAACACCGGGGAGCTGTTTTTT; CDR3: CASSATGRNTGELFF
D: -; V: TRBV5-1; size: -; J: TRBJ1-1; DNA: TGCGCCAGCAGCTTAGGCACTGAAGCTTTCTTT; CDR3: CASSLGTEAFF
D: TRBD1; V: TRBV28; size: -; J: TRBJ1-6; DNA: TGTGCCAGCATAAGCCCACAGGGGCATTCACCCCTCCACTTT; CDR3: CASISPQGHSPLHF